This section outlines one TCR beta chain sequence together with its context. The entry originates in a study of blood T cell repertoires in COVID-19. About the study: From the United States, Italy and Spain came samples of acute and convalescent COVID-19. The cDNA or gDNA used as material had been derived from T cells, B-cell-depleted T cells, or PBMCs.

Per the study methods: For nucleated cells, counts were estimated from reference gene primer amplification. Profiled with immunoSEQ multiplex PCR; TCRdb holds only in-frame clones, not every one. D and trimming were read from the DNA, whereas the V and J calls and clone size are those reported in that table. The repertoire includes 65,000 or so clones, approximately 84% of them detected once, and roughly 3.9% sits in the top ten. The clonotype was recovered from a man in his fifties or sixties with acute or convalescent COVID-19. Sequenced: peripheral blood.

CDR3 region: CASSLYYRDRGFNDYSGANVLTF. The DNA of the CDR3 is TGCGCCAGCAGCTTGTATTATCGGGACAGGGGATTTAATGATTACTCTGGGGCCAACGTCCTGACTTTC. This chain connects TRBV5-1 to TRBJ2-6, with 10 bases that match TRBD1. The CDR3 covers 23 residues. J was trimmed by 0 bases and V by 1 base; bases with no gene match: 19. The germline gives CDR1 SGHRS, CDR2 YFSETQ. Complete variable domain (other parts from reference TRBV5-1 and TRBJ2-6): KAGVTQTPRYLIKTRGQQVTLSCSPISGHRSVSWYQQTPGQGLQFLFEYFSETQRNKGNFPGRFSGRQFSNSRSEMNVSTLELGDSALYLCASSLYYRDRGFNDYSGANVLTFGAGSRLTVL.